This record looks at one TCR beta chain sequence and its context. Its antigen is as yet unknown. The CDR3 contains 14 residues. The V gene's germline CDR1 is LNHDA and CDR2 SQIVND (reference sequence). cDNA synthesis was performed in eight separate reactions for each sample. From its re-call of the 5' RACE reads, TCRdb lists each CDR3 protein once, without DNA. Recorded for this sample: roughly 150,000 distinct CDR3 sequences. The data stem from a study of monozygotic twins with inflammatory bowel disease. Study-wide results and limits: On the inverse Simpson index, IBD patients scored lower for TCRbeta diversity than healthy co-twins. Nothing supported a single strong signal or clonotype that was associated with IBD.

Sequencing was performed on blood. The sequence derives from a human donor with ulcerative colitis or Crohn's disease, or a healthy co-twin of an affected twin (not recorded which). J is TRBJ2-1 and V is TRBV19. CDR3 region: CASSMWTPYNEQFF.